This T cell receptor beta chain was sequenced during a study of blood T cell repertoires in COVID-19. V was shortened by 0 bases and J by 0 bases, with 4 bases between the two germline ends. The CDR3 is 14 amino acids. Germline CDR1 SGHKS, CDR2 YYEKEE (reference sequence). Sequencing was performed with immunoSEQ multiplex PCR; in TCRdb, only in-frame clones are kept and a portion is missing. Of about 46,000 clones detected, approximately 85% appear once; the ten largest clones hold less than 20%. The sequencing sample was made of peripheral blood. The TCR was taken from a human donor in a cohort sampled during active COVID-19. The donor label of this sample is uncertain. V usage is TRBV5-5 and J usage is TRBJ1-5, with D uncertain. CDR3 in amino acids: CASSLDYSNQPQHF. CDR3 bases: TGTGCCAGCAGCTTGGACTATAGCAATCAGCCCCAGCATTTT.